The 21 T cell receptor beta chains reported below all come from one sample, sequenced in a study of neurological immune-mediated disorders. A single record per CDR3 protein comes from TCRdb applying MiXCR to the 5' RACE reads. The sample holds tens of thousands of distinct CDR3 sequences, about 4% seen once. The sample consisted of PBMCs. Receptors originate from a woman in her fifties or sixties with multiple sclerosis.

Note on this clonotype: A much larger clone differs from this one at a single base, so this may be a read error. The J gene is TRBJ2-3, the V gene TRBV20-1; D gene ambiguous. V was cut by 6 bases and J by 4 bases, with 14 bases left in between. Per germline, CDR1 DFQATT and CDR2 SNEGSKA (reference sequence). The CDR3 consists of 13 residues. CDR3 loop: CSAKVKPADTQYF. The CDR3 bases are TGCAGTGCCAAAGTGAAGCCCGCAGATACGCAGTATTTT.

This clonotype was seen many times. The V gene is TRBV11-3, the J gene TRBJ1-6, with a weak D call TRBD1 (5 bases). V lost 1 base to trimming and J lost 10 bases, with 11 bases between them. The CDR3 covers 14 residues. Germline loops: CDR1 SGHNT, CDR2 YENEEA. This chain's CDR3 is CASSLGGAKSPLHF. In DNA, the CDR3 is TGTGCCAGCAGCTTAGGGGGCGCGAAGTCACCCCTCCACTTT.

This clonotype was seen more than once but under ten times. The rearrangement uses TRBV5-5 and TRBJ1-1; D ambiguous. The CDR3 sequence is 11 residues long. Germline CDR1 and CDR2: SGHKS and YYEKEE (reference sequence). The V end lost 0 bases, the J end lost 7 bases, and 4 bases lay between the germline ends. CDR3 in DNA: TGTGCCAGCAGCTTGGAAGTTGAAGCTTTCTTT. Its protein is CASSLEVEAFF.

This clonotype was found many times. The chain combines TRBV12-3 or TRBV12-4 with TRBJ1-2; 7 bases align to TRBD1. The ends lost 3 bases at V and 0 bases at J; junction bases unmatched: 7. The CDR3 length is 16 residues. The CDR3 reads CASSFSGGPTNYGYTF. CDR3 nucleotide sequence: TGTGCCAGCAGTTTTTCAGGGGGTCCAACTAACTATGGCTACACCTTC.

This clonotype was observed a few times. The CDR3 DNA reads TGCAGTGCTAGAACGCTGACATCCTACAATGAGCAGTTCTTC. Residues: CSARTLTSYNEQFF. V usage is TRBV20-1 and J usage is TRBJ2-1; D gene unclear. The CDR3 totals 14 residues. Trimming pared 2 bases from V and 1 base from J, leaving 9 bases between. CDR1 DFQATT and CDR2 SNEGSKA come from the germline V gene (reference sequence).

There are many counts of this clonotype. The gene calls are TRBV15 and TRBJ2-7; D possibly corresponds to TRBD2 (7 bases). Germline assignment: CDR1 LNHNV and CDR2 YYDKDF (reference sequence). This CDR3 has 15 residues. Trimming pared 0 bases from V and 12 bases from J, leaving 21 bases between. CDR3 region: CATSRDLLRGQGSYF. Here the CDR3 DNA reads TGTGCCACCAGCAGAGATCTCCTGCGGGGGCAAGGATCGTACTTC.

This clonotype was detected many times. This rearrangement joins TRBV20-1 to TRBJ2-3; perhaps D is TRBD1 or TRBD2 (7 bases each). The germline gives CDR1 DFQATT, CDR2 SNEGSKA (reference sequence). The ends were cut back, 3 bases at V and 0 bases at J, with 16 bases in the middle. This CDR3 contains 16 residues. The CDR3 is CSASPRGGTSTDTQYF. The CDR3 DNA reads TGCAGTGCTAGTCCCAGGGGGGGTACTAGCACAGATACGCAGTATTTT.

This clonotype appeared many times. The rearrangement links TRBV24-1 to TRBJ2-1, with 13 bases matching TRBD2. Trimming removed 4 bases from V and 10 bases from J; junction bases left unmatched: 3. The CDR3 runs to 14 residues. Germline lookup yields CDR1 KGHDR and CDR2 SFDVKD. DNA for the CDR3: TGTGCCACCAGTGACTCGGGACTAGCGGGAGAGCAGTTCTTC. This translates into CATSDSGLAGEQFF.

This clonotype was picked up many times. CDR3 DNA sequence: TGTGCCAGCAGCGTAGGGCCCGACTCGGTATATGAGCAGTTCTTC. The encoded protein is CASSVGPDSVYEQFF. The rearrangement links TRBV9 to TRBJ2-1; D is undetermined. CDR3 size: 15 residues. Germline CDR1 and CDR2: SGDLS and YYNGEE. V was cut by 0 bases and J by 8 bases, with 15 bases left in between.

This clonotype was seen ten or more times. The chain employs TRBV7-2 and TRBJ1-1; 9 nucleotides line up with TRBD1. The trim removed 3 bases at V and 4 bases at J, leaving 9 bases unmatched. There are 16 residues in the CDR3. CDR1 and CDR2 (germline): SGHTA, FQGNSA. This chain's CDR3 is CASSLEGTGRSTEAFF. Written as DNA, the CDR3 is TGTGCCAGCAGCTTGGAAGGGACAGGGAGGAGCACTGAAGCTTTCTTT.

This clonotype was counted ten times or more. This chain connects TRBV10-3 to TRBJ2-7; perhaps TRBD1 as D (6 bases). V was cut by 2 bases and J by 4 bases, with 9 bases left in between. Germline V gene sequence: CDR1 ENHRY, CDR2 SYGVKD. This CDR3 region has 13 residues. Here the CDR3 reads CAISEGQRYEQYF. CDR3 bases: TGTGCCATCAGTGAGGGACAGAGATACGAGCAGTACTTC.

This clonotype was seen many times. V and J are TRBV19 and TRBJ2-1; 9 bases are a match to TRBD2. With 1 base clipped from V and 6 bases from J, the junction kept 1 base outside the gene matches. The CDR3 runs to 14 residues. From germline, CDR1 is LNHDA and CDR2 SQIVND (reference sequence). CDR3 region: CASSIGGRANEQFF. CDR3 coding DNA: TGTGCCAGTAGTATAGGCGGGAGGGCCAATGAGCAGTTCTTC.

The V and J genes are TRBV20-1 and TRBJ2-1, with 11 bases matching TRBD2. The germline V gene has CDR1 DFQATT and CDR2 SNEGSKA (reference sequence). The CDR3 loop spans 15 amino acids. V shed 4 bases and J 6 bases; nucleotides not matched to a gene: 8. DNA of the CDR3: TGCAGTGCTACCCACGGGACTAGCGGCCCCAATGAGCAGTTCTTC. Translated, it gives CSATHGTSGPNEQFF.

The table lists this clonotype with many counts. The gene calls are TRBV5-8 and TRBJ1-2, with D hard to call. Trimming stripped 1 base from V and 8 bases from J, with 15 bases between. This CDR3 is built from 14 residues. The V gene's germline CDR1 is SGHTS and CDR2 YDEGEE. The CDR3 loop reads CASSLFEASIGYTF. The CDR3 region has the DNA TGTGCCAGCAGCTTGTTTGAAGCATCTATCGGCTACACCTTC.

This clonotype was counted ten times or more. The V gene is TRBV7-2, the J gene TRBJ2-5; D unclear. Trimming stripped 2 bases from V and 2 bases from J, with 12 bases between. The CDR3 sequence is 15 residues long. CDR1 and CDR2 from the germline V gene are SGHTA and FQGNSA. CDR3 sequence: CASSLWGKSQETQYF. The CDR3 nucleotides read TGTGCCAGCAGCTTATGGGGAAAGTCACAAGAGACCCAGTACTTC. Combining the CDR3 with reference TRBV7-2 and TRBJ2-5 gives the whole variable domain GAGVSQSPSNKVTEKGKDVELRCDPISGHTALYWYRQSLGQGLEFLIYFQGNSAPDKSGLPSDRFSAERTGGSVSTLTIQRTQQEDSAVYLCASSLWGKSQETQYFGPGTRLLVL.

The sample holds many counts of this clonotype. This chain connects TRBV6-6 to TRBJ1-1; D gene ambiguous. The germline V and J ends were trimmed by 4 bases and 10 bases, with 7 bases remaining between them. The CDR3 runs 10 residues. Germline V gene lookup returns CDR1 MNHNY and CDR2 SVGAGI (reference sequence). The chain's CDR3 is CASSFPPAFF. The CDR3 DNA is TGTGCCAGCAGTTTCCCACCAGCTTTCTTT.

This clonotype appeared many times. The chain has TRBV5-1 and TRBJ1-5, with 9 bases lining up with TRBD1. The V gene's germline CDR1 is SGHRS and CDR2 YFSETQ. The CDR3 runs 16 residues. Trimming removed 4 bases from V and 7 bases from J; junction bases left unmatched: 12. The CDR3 spells CASSLTPLDRGQPQHF. The DNA for the CDR3 is TGCGCCAGCAGCCTAACACCCCTGGACAGGGGCCAGCCCCAGCATTTT.

The sample holds many counts of this clonotype. The chain employs TRBV5-1 and TRBJ1-1; 7 bases line up with TRBD1. The CDR3 consists of 16 residues. J lost 0 bases, V lost 7 bases, and 12 bases had no gene match. Germline lookup yields CDR1 SGHRS and CDR2 YFSETQ. CDR3 loop: CASRDGSGGMNTEAFF. CDR3 nucleotide sequence: TGCGCCAGCCGGGACGGTTCAGGGGGAATGAACACTGAAGCTTTCTTT.

This clonotype was detected a few times. V is TRBV20-1 and J is TRBJ1-2; 7 bases line up with TRBD1. The CDR3 is 14 residues long. From germline, CDR1 is DFQATT and CDR2 SNEGSKA (reference sequence). V lost 2 bases, J lost 3 bases, and 6 bases stayed unmatched. The CDR3 nucleotides are TGCAGTGCTAGATTCGGGCAGGGGGACTATGGCTACACCTTC. Its protein product is CSARFGQGDYGYTF.

This clonotype was found many times. V and J are TRBV5-6 and TRBJ2-2, with 7 bases identical to TRBD2. Germline loops: CDR1 SGHDT, CDR2 YYEEEE. V shed 0 bases and J 5 bases; nucleotides not matched to a gene: 7. The CDR3 sequence is 16 residues long. The CDR3 is CASSLVGPAGTGELFF. Here the CDR3 DNA reads TGTGCCAGCAGCTTGGTTGGGCCAGCGGGGACCGGGGAGCTGTTTTTT.

This clonotype appeared many times. This rearrangement joins TRBV5-5 to TRBJ2-3, with D perhaps TRBD1 or TRBD2 (5 bases each). The V gene lost 4 bases and the J gene lost 1 base, with 7 bases spanning the gap. The CDR3 totals 13 residues. The germline V gene encodes CDR1 SGHKS and CDR2 YYEKEE (reference sequence). The CDR3 DNA sequence: TGTGCCAGCAGCCAGGGAGGCACAGATACGCAGTATTTT. Amino acids: CASSQGGTDTQYF.